This note documents a single TCR beta chain sequence. Trimming took 4 bases from V and 5 from J, leaving 20 bases between them. This CDR3 is built from 16 residues. Germline values: CDR1 LGHDT, CDR2 YNNKEL (reference sequence). In the original analysis: Reference gene primer amplification gave estimated nucleated cell counts. Clones were read by immunoSEQ multiplex PCR, and TCRdb kept only the in-frame ones, dropping some. The V and J calls and clone size were taken over from that table, and D and trimming were inferred from the DNA. The profile shows roughly 20,000 clones, about 88% of them singletons. This record belongs to a study of blood T cell repertoires in COVID-19.

The rearrangement joins TRBV3-1 (or the pseudogene TRBV3-2) to TRBJ1-1; TRBD1 might be the D (5 bases). The source of this sequence is a human donor in a cohort sampled during active COVID-19. Sequencing input: peripheral blood. The CDR3 loop reads CASSPETVRPYTEAFF. DNA of the CDR3: TGTGCCAGCAGCCCGGAGACAGTACGTCCGTATACTGAAGCTTTCTTT.